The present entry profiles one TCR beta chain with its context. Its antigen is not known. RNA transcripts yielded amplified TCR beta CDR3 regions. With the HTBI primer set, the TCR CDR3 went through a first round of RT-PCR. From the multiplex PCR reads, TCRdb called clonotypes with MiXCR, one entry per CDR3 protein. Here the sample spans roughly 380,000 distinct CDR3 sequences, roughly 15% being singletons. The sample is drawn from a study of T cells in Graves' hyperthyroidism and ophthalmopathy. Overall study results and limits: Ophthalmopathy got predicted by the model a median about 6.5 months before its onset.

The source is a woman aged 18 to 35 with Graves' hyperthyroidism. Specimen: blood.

Written as DNA, the CDR3 is TGTGCCAGCAGTTACTCGATTGCGGTTTGGACGCACGAGTTCTTC. Its protein is CASSYSIAVWTHEFF. The chain has TRBV6-6 and TRBJ2-1; no clear D gene. Trimming removed 0 bases at V and 14 bases at J, with 20 bases between. The CDR3 is 15 residues long. From germline, CDR1 is MNHNY and CDR2 SVGAGI (reference sequence).